This TCR beta chain was identified during a study of T cell responses to AZD1222 COVID-19 vaccine. Some clones are missing from TCRdb's copy, which holds only in-frame ones; the method was immunoSEQ multiplex PCR. In the table there are 150,000 to 180,000 clones, 90% to 95% of which are singletons. Overall study findings and caveats: All repertoire sampling was performed exclusively after the peak T cell response. Donors were largely white British and mainly female; clonal diversity was possibly underestimated.

A remark on this clone: Its antigen is not identified.

The CDR3 totals 13 residues. Trimming took off 2 bases at V and 1 base at J, with 6 bases between the two ends. CDR1 is SGHDT and CDR2 is YYEEEE in the germline V gene. Some second doses came at about 4 weeks and others at about 12 weeks; these were pooled. The source was peripheral blood, collected 28 days after the second AZD1222 dose. The TCR was taken from an adult who received the AZD1222 COVID-19 vaccine. The chain employs TRBV5-6 and TRBJ1-1; D remains unclear. The CDR3 spells CASSLSQNTEAFF. CDR3 in DNA: TGTGCCAGCAGCTTAAGTCAGAACACTGAAGCTTTCTTT.